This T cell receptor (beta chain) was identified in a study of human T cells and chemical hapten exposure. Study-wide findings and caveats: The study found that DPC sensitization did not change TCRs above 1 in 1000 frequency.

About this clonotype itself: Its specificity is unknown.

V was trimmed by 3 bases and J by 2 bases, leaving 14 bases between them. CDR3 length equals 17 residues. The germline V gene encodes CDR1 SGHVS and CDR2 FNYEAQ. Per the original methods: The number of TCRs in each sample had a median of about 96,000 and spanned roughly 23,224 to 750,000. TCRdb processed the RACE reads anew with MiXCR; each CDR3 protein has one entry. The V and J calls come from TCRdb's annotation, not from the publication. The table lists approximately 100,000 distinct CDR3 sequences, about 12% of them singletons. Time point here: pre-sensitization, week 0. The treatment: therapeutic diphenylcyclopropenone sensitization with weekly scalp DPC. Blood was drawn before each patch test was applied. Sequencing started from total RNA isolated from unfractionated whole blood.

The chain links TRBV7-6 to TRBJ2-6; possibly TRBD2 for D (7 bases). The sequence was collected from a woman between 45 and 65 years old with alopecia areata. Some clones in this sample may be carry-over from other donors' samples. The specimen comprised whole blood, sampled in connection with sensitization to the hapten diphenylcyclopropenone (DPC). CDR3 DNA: TGTGCCAGCAGCTTCCGGGGAGGGGGAACTGGGGCCAACGTCCTGACTTTC. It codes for CASSFRGGGTGANVLTF.